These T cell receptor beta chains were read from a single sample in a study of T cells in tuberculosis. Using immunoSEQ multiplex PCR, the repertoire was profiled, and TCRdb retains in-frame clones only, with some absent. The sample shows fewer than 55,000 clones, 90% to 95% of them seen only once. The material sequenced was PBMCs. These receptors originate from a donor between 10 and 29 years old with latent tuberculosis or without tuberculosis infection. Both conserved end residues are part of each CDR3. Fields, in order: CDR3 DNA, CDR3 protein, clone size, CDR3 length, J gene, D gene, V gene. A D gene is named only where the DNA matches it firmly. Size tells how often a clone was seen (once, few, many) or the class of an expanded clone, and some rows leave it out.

CDR3nt: TGTGCCTGGAGTGGGGACAGGGGTTATGGCTACACCTTC
CDR3aa: CAWSGDRGYGYTF
abundance: .
len: 13
j_gene: TRBJ1-2
d_gene: TRBD1
v_gene: TRBV30

CDR3nt: TGCGCCAGCAGCTTGGGGACAGGGGCTAGCGCCCGGGAGCTGTTTTTT
CDR3aa: CASSLGTGASARELFF
abundance: .
len: 16
j_gene: TRBJ2-2
d_gene: TRBD1
v_gene: TRBV5-1

CDR3nt: TGTGCCAGCAGGGTAGCTATTAACTATGGCTACACCTTC
CDR3aa: CASRVAINYGYTF
abundance: .
len: 13
j_gene: TRBJ1-2
d_gene: .
v_gene: TRBV6-6

CDR3nt: TGTGCCAGCAGCGAAGAGGACAGGGGATATGGCTACACCTTC
CDR3aa: CASSEEDRGYGYTF
abundance: .
len: 14
j_gene: TRBJ1-2
d_gene: TRBD1
v_gene: TRBV9

CDR3nt: TGTGCCAGCTCACCCAGGGGCCAAACTTTGATCCGTCCCACGAGGTACTTC
CDR3aa: CASSPRGQTLIRPTRYF
abundance: .
len: 17
j_gene: TRBJ2-7
d_gene: .
v_gene: TRBV18

CDR3nt: TGTGCCAGCAGCTTAAGGGGCGTCCGGACAGATACGCAGTATTTT
CDR3aa: CASSLRGVRTDTQYF
abundance: .
len: 15
j_gene: TRBJ2-3
d_gene: .
v_gene: TRBV7-2

CDR3nt: TGTGCCAGTAGTTGGGGACTAGTGGGGTCCGGGGAGCTGTTTTTT
CDR3aa: CASSWGLVGSGELFF
abundance: .
len: 15
j_gene: TRBJ2-2
d_gene: TRBD2
v_gene: TRBV19

CDR3nt: TGTGCCAGCTCATCGGACAGAAACACTGAAGCTTTCTTT
CDR3aa: CASSSDRNTEAFF
abundance: .
len: 13
j_gene: TRBJ1-1
d_gene: .
v_gene: TRBV18

CDR3nt: TGTGCCAGCTCACCTAGACAGGTGGGCCCGAACACTGAAGCTTTCTTT
CDR3aa: CASSPRQVGPNTEAFF
abundance: .
len: 16
j_gene: TRBJ1-1
d_gene: .
v_gene: TRBV18

CDR3nt: TGTGCCAGCAGTTATGGGACAGGGGGGAACACTGAAGCTTTCTTT
CDR3aa: CASSYGTGGNTEAFF
abundance: .
len: 15
j_gene: TRBJ1-1
d_gene: TRBD1
v_gene: TRBV6-5

CDR3nt: TGTGCCAGCAGCTTGGTGGTACAGGGTGCAGATACGCAGTATTTT
CDR3aa: CASSLVVQGADTQYF
abundance: .
len: 15
j_gene: TRBJ2-3
d_gene: .
v_gene: TRBV5-5

CDR3nt: TGTGCCAGCAGCTTAGACGGGGGGGCCCTCTACAATGAGCAGTTCTTC
CDR3aa: CASSLDGGALYNEQFF
abundance: .
len: 16
j_gene: TRBJ2-1
d_gene: TRBD2
v_gene: TRBV7-6

CDR3nt: TGTGCCAGCTCACCCGGACTAGCGGGAGTAGGCACAGATACGCAGTATTTT
CDR3aa: CASSPGLAGVGTDTQYF
abundance: once
len: 17
j_gene: TRBJ2-3
d_gene: TRBD2
v_gene: TRBV18

CDR3nt: TGTGCCTGGAGTGTACAACAGGGGGATCAGCCCCAGCATTTT
CDR3aa: CAWSVQQGDQPQHF
abundance: .
len: 14
j_gene: TRBJ1-5
d_gene: TRBD1
v_gene: TRBV30

CDR3nt: TGTGCCAGTAGTTTGGACAGGCGCGGTTATGGCTACACCTTC
CDR3aa: CASSLDRRGYGYTF
abundance: .
len: 14
j_gene: TRBJ1-2
d_gene: TRBD1
v_gene: TRBV19

CDR3nt: TGCGCCAGCAGCTTGGGACACCTCGGAGAAAAACTGTTTTTT
CDR3aa: CASSLGHLGEKLFF
abundance: .
len: 14
j_gene: TRBJ1-4
d_gene: .
v_gene: TRBV5-1

CDR3nt: TGTGCCAGCAGCCAACCCAATCAGGGGTCGGGCGAGCAGTACTTC
CDR3aa: CASSQPNQGSGEQYF
abundance: .
len: 15
j_gene: TRBJ2-7
d_gene: .
v_gene: TRBV11-3

CDR3nt: TGTGCCAGCGGCGACTTTGGCGGCGAGCAGTACTTC
CDR3aa: CASGDFGGEQYF
abundance: .
len: 12
j_gene: TRBJ2-7
d_gene: .
v_gene: TRBV9

CDR3nt: TGTGCCAGCACCTGGACTAGCGGGAACTACGAGCAGTACTTC
CDR3aa: CASTWTSGNYEQYF
abundance: .
len: 14
j_gene: TRBJ2-7
d_gene: TRBD2
v_gene: TRBV5-5

CDR3nt: TGTGCCAGCGCAGTCGGTCTAGCCTACAATGAGCAGTTCTTC
CDR3aa: CASAVGLAYNEQFF
abundance: .
len: 14
j_gene: TRBJ2-1
d_gene: .
v_gene: TRBV7-6

CDR3nt: TGTGCCAGCGGGAGCTCTGGAAACACCATATATTTT
CDR3aa: CASGSSGNTIYF
abundance: .
len: 12
j_gene: TRBJ1-3
d_gene: .
v_gene: TRBV6-6